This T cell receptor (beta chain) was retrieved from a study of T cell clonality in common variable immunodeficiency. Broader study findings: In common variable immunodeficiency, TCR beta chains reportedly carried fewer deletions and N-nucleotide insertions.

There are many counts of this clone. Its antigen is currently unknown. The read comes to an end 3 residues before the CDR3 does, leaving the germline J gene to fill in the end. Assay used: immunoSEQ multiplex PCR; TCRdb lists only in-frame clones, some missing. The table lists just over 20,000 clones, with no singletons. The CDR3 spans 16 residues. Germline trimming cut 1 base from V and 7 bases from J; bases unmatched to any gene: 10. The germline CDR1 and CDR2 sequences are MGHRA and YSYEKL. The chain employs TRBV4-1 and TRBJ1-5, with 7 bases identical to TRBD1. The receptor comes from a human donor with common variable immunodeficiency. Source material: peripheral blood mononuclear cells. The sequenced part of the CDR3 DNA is TGCGCCAGCAGCCAAGCAATAAGACAGGGCGAGCAGCCC. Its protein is CASSQAIRQGEQP. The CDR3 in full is CASSQAIRQGEQPQHF.